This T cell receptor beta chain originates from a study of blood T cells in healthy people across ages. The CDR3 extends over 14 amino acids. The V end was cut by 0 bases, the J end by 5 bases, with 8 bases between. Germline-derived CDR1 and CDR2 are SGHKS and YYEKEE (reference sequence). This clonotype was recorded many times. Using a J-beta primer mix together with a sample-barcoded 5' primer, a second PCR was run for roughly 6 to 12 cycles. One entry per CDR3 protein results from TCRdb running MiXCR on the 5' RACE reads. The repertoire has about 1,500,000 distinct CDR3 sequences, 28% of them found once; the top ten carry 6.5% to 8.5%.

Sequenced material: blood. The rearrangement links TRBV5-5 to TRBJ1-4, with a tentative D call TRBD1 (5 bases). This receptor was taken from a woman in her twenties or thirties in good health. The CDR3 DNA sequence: TGTGCCAGCAGCTTGGAGGCAGGGAATGAAAAACTGTTTTTT. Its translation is CASSLEAGNEKLFF.